A selection of T cell receptor beta chains follows, all from one sample in a study of T-cell reconstitution after alpha-beta-depleted transplantation in children. MiXCR, run by TCRdb on the PCR reads, gives a single entry per CDR3 protein. Of about 540,000 distinct CDR3 sequences listed, 15% to 20% are singletons. This material consisted of PBMCs from the stem cell graft donor, taken from the stem cell graft. These receptors came from a human donor who donated a stem cell graft to a child with acute lymphoblastic leukemia. CDR3s include the opening cysteine and the closing phenylalanine or tryptophan. A D gene is named only where the DNA matches it firmly. Clone size is not always given. Where it is, it says once, few, many or a class for expanded clones.

j_call: TRBJ1-3
v_call: TRBV20-1
cdr3_length: 16
clone_size: few
d_call: .
cdr3_nt: TGCAGTGCTGGGAAACGCAGGGGATCGAGAGGAAACACCATATATTTT
cdr3_aa: CSAGKRRGSRGNTIYF

j_call: TRBJ1-1
v_call: TRBV20-1
cdr3_length: 13
clone_size: .
d_call: TRBD1
cdr3_nt: TGCAGTGCACGGGACAGCTGGAACACTGAAGCTTTCTTT
cdr3_aa: CSARDSWNTEAFF

j_call: TRBJ2-1
v_call: TRBV20-1
cdr3_length: 17
clone_size: few
d_call: TRBD2
cdr3_nt: TGCAGTGCTAGGATCGAACTAGCGGGAGGGAACTACAATGAGCAGTTCTTC
cdr3_aa: CSARIELAGGNYNEQFF

j_call: TRBJ2-5
v_call: TRBV9
cdr3_length: 15
clone_size: .
d_call: .
cdr3_nt: TGTGCCAGCAGCGTGGGCAGCCCGACCCAAGAGACCCAGTACTTC
cdr3_aa: CASSVGSPTQETQYF

j_call: TRBJ2-7
v_call: TRBV5-1
cdr3_length: 15
clone_size: .
d_call: .
cdr3_nt: TGCGCCAGCAGCTTGGGTGGCAGATCAGCCTACGAGCAGTACTTC
cdr3_aa: CASSLGGRSAYEQYF

j_call: TRBJ2-1
v_call: TRBV4-2
cdr3_length: 13
clone_size: .
d_call: .
cdr3_nt: TGTGCCAGCAGCCAAGTAGCGGCCAATGAGCAGTTCTTC
cdr3_aa: CASSQVAANEQFF

j_call: TRBJ2-5
v_call: TRBV20-1
cdr3_length: 17
clone_size: few
d_call: TRBD2
cdr3_nt: TGCAGTGCTAGGTTAATACTAGCGCTACCGATACAAGAGACCCAGTACTTC
cdr3_aa: CSARLILALPIQETQYF

j_call: TRBJ2-1
v_call: TRBV7-6
cdr3_length: 17
clone_size: .
d_call: TRBD2
cdr3_nt: TGTGCCAGCAGCTTAGCACTAGCGGGAGCCTTTTACAATGAGCAGTTCTTC
cdr3_aa: CASSLALAGAFYNEQFF

j_call: TRBJ1-4
v_call: TRBV7-9
cdr3_length: 17
clone_size: .
d_call: .
cdr3_nt: TGTGCCAGCAGCCCTAGGGGGAGGGACGCAGCTAATGAAAAACTGTTTTTT
cdr3_aa: CASSPRGRDAANEKLFF

j_call: TRBJ2-5
v_call: TRBV29-1
cdr3_length: 14
clone_size: .
d_call: .
cdr3_nt: TGCAGCGTCCGGGTGGTCGGGGGTGAAGAGACCCAGTACTTC
cdr3_aa: CSVRVVGGEETQYF

j_call: TRBJ2-3
v_call: TRBV12-3/TRBV12-4
cdr3_length: 17
clone_size: .
d_call: TRBD2
cdr3_nt: TGTGCCAGCAGGGGCATAGCGGGAGCCCAGGCGGGCGATACGCAGTATTTT
cdr3_aa: CASRGIAGAQAGDTQYF

j_call: TRBJ2-2
v_call: TRBV27
cdr3_length: 16
clone_size: many
d_call: .
cdr3_nt: TGTGCCAGCAACGAACAGGGTTTAATCGGGTCCGGGGAGCTGTTTTTT
cdr3_aa: CASNEQGLIGSGELFF

j_call: TRBJ2-4
v_call: TRBV4-1
cdr3_length: 15
clone_size: few
d_call: TRBD1
cdr3_nt: TGCGCCAGCAGCCAAGATCGGGACAGGAGAAACATTCAGTACTTC
cdr3_aa: CASSQDRDRRNIQYF

j_call: TRBJ1-5
v_call: TRBV19
cdr3_length: 15
clone_size: .
d_call: .
cdr3_nt: TGTGCCAGTAGTTGGGGGTCCAGCGCTAATCAGCCCCAGCATTTT
cdr3_aa: CASSWGSSANQPQHF

j_call: TRBJ2-1
v_call: TRBV4-1
cdr3_length: 16
clone_size: few
d_call: TRBD1
cdr3_nt: TGCGCCAGCAGGGGTAGGGACAGGGGAATTCATAATGAGCAGTTCTTC
cdr3_aa: CASRGRDRGIHNEQFF

j_call: TRBJ1-2
v_call: TRBV12-3/TRBV12-4
cdr3_length: 14
clone_size: .
d_call: TRBD1
cdr3_nt: TGTGCCAGCAGTTTTTTAGGGACAGGGTCTGGCTACACCTTC
cdr3_aa: CASSFLGTGSGYTF

j_call: TRBJ2-4
v_call: TRBV20-1
cdr3_length: 14
clone_size: few
d_call: .
cdr3_nt: TGCAGTGCTAGAGGGGACTTTAATGGGTACATTCAGTACTTC
cdr3_aa: CSARGDFNGYIQYF

j_call: TRBJ1-1
v_call: TRBV7-9
cdr3_length: 14
clone_size: few
d_call: .
cdr3_nt: TGTGCCAGCAGCTTAGTGAACAGGGCCCTTGAAGCTTTCTTT
cdr3_aa: CASSLVNRALEAFF

j_call: TRBJ2-7
v_call: TRBV20-1
cdr3_length: 13
clone_size: few
d_call: .
cdr3_nt: TGCAGTGCTCCACGAAGGGACTCCTACGAGCAGTACTTC
cdr3_aa: CSAPRRDSYEQYF

j_call: TRBJ2-1
v_call: TRBV5-1
cdr3_length: 15
clone_size: .
d_call: TRBD2
cdr3_nt: TGCGCCAGCAGCTGGCTAGCGGGAGGGCACAATGAGCAGTTCTTC
cdr3_aa: CASSWLAGGHNEQFF

j_call: TRBJ1-5
v_call: TRBV19
cdr3_length: 12
clone_size: .
d_call: .
cdr3_nt: TGTGCCAGTAGTATGGTGAATCAGCCCCAGCATTTT
cdr3_aa: CASSMVNQPQHF

j_call: TRBJ1-1
v_call: TRBV7-9
cdr3_length: 16
clone_size: .
d_call: .
cdr3_nt: TGTGCCAGCAGCGGAGGAGTAGGACGGGGGAACACTGAAGCTTTCTTT
cdr3_aa: CASSGGVGRGNTEAFF

j_call: TRBJ2-1
v_call: TRBV12-3/TRBV12-4
cdr3_length: 15
clone_size: .
d_call: .
cdr3_nt: TGTGCCAGCAGTTTTCCCAGCGGTGGATACAATGAGCAGTTCTTC
cdr3_aa: CASSFPSGGYNEQFF

j_call: TRBJ1-2
v_call: TRBV27
cdr3_length: 12
clone_size: .
d_call: TRBD1
cdr3_nt: TGTGCCAGCAGGCAGGGGGTTCGGGGCTACACCTTC
cdr3_aa: CASRQGVRGYTF

j_call: TRBJ2-7
v_call: TRBV20-1
cdr3_length: 15
clone_size: .
d_call: TRBD2
cdr3_nt: TGCAGTGCTAGAGCTAGCGGGGACCGCTGGAACGAGCAGTACTTC
cdr3_aa: CSARASGDRWNEQYF

j_call: TRBJ2-1
v_call: TRBV20-1
cdr3_length: 14
clone_size: many
d_call: .
cdr3_nt: TGCAGTGCTAGACGGTATCCAGCCCAGAATGAGCAGTTCTTC
cdr3_aa: CSARRYPAQNEQFF

j_call: TRBJ2-7
v_call: TRBV12-3/TRBV12-4
cdr3_length: 14
clone_size: few
d_call: .
cdr3_nt: TGTGCCAGCAGCGGGGGCGGAGGGTCCTACGAGCAGTACTTC
cdr3_aa: CASSGGGGSYEQYF

j_call: TRBJ2-7
v_call: TRBV29-1
cdr3_length: 15
clone_size: few
d_call: TRBD1
cdr3_nt: TGCAGCGTGGACCTCGGGACAGGGAGTCTCTACGAGCAGTACTTC
cdr3_aa: CSVDLGTGSLYEQYF

j_call: TRBJ2-7
v_call: TRBV6-5
cdr3_length: 13
clone_size: few
d_call: .
cdr3_nt: TGTGCCAGCAGGTACTCCCAGGGGTACGAGCAGTACTTC
cdr3_aa: CASRYSQGYEQYF

j_call: TRBJ2-3
v_call: TRBV5-1
cdr3_length: 13
clone_size: few
d_call: .
cdr3_nt: TGCGCCAGCAAGGTTCAGCCCACAGATACGCAGTATTTT
cdr3_aa: CASKVQPTDTQYF

j_call: TRBJ2-7
v_call: TRBV5-1
cdr3_length: 15
clone_size: medium-sized
d_call: .
cdr3_nt: TGCGCCAGCAGCTTGGGGGTAGCGGACCGCTACGAGCAGTACTTC
cdr3_aa: CASSLGVADRYEQYF

j_call: TRBJ2-2
v_call: TRBV27
cdr3_length: 18
clone_size: few
d_call: TRBD2
cdr3_nt: TGTGCCAGCAGTTCCCGAACTAGCGGGAGAATGAACACCGGGGAGCTGTTTTTT
cdr3_aa: CASSSRTSGRMNTGELFF

j_call: TRBJ2-1
v_call: TRBV20-1
cdr3_length: 14
clone_size: few
d_call: TRBD2
cdr3_nt: TGCAGTGCCGCGACTAGCGGGAGGGTTGAGGAGCAGTTCTTC
cdr3_aa: CSAATSGRVEEQFF

j_call: TRBJ2-5
v_call: TRBV20-1
cdr3_length: 14
clone_size: .
d_call: .
cdr3_nt: TGCAGTGCTAGAGCCGGGACTCCAAAAGAGACCCAGTACTTC
cdr3_aa: CSARAGTPKETQYF

j_call: TRBJ2-7
v_call: TRBV29-1
cdr3_length: 13
clone_size: .
d_call: TRBD2
cdr3_nt: TGCAGCGTGCCGGGACTAGGAACCTACGAGCAGTACTTC
cdr3_aa: CSVPGLGTYEQYF

j_call: TRBJ2-1
v_call: TRBV7-2
cdr3_length: 15
clone_size: few
d_call: .
cdr3_nt: TGTGCCAGCAGCACCGGGACACTTCACCTAAGTGAGCAGTTCTTC
cdr3_aa: CASSTGTLHLSEQFF

j_call: TRBJ1-3
v_call: TRBV20-1
cdr3_length: 14
clone_size: many
d_call: .
cdr3_nt: TGCAGTGCTAGAGATATAGCTAACGGAAACACCATATATTTT
cdr3_aa: CSARDIANGNTIYF

j_call: TRBJ2-3
v_call: TRBV11-2
cdr3_length: 16
clone_size: .
d_call: .
cdr3_nt: TGTGCCAGCAGCTTATCGGGCGGCGACACGAGCGCTACGCAGTATTTT
cdr3_aa: CASSLSGGDTSATQYF

j_call: TRBJ2-7
v_call: TRBV5-1
cdr3_length: 14
clone_size: .
d_call: TRBD1
cdr3_nt: TGCGCCAGCAGCTCGGGACAGGGTCTTATCGAGCAGTACTTC
cdr3_aa: CASSSGQGLIEQYF

j_call: TRBJ2-7
v_call: TRBV5-1
cdr3_length: 15
clone_size: .
d_call: .
cdr3_nt: TGCGCCAGCAGCGGTCCCGGGACGGAGTCCTACGAGCAGTACTTC
cdr3_aa: CASSGPGTESYEQYF

j_call: TRBJ1-5
v_call: TRBV12-3/TRBV12-4
cdr3_length: 13
clone_size: .
d_call: .
cdr3_nt: TGTGCCAGCAGTCAGGGTGACGGGCAGCCCCAGCATTTT
cdr3_aa: CASSQGDGQPQHF

j_call: TRBJ2-7
v_call: TRBV18
cdr3_length: 14
clone_size: .
d_call: .
cdr3_nt: TGTGCCAGCTCACCAACGAACACCTTCTACGAGCAGTACTTC
cdr3_aa: CASSPTNTFYEQYF

j_call: TRBJ2-3
v_call: TRBV12-3/TRBV12-4
cdr3_length: 15
clone_size: .
d_call: TRBD2
cdr3_nt: TGTGCCAGCAGTTCTAGCGGGACACCCACAGATACGCAGTATTTT
cdr3_aa: CASSSSGTPTDTQYF

j_call: TRBJ1-6
v_call: TRBV14
cdr3_length: 15
clone_size: few
d_call: .
cdr3_nt: TGTGCCAGCAGCCCTGGGACGGCCGATTATTCACCCCTCCACTTT
cdr3_aa: CASSPGTADYSPLHF

j_call: TRBJ1-1
v_call: TRBV20-1
cdr3_length: 13
clone_size: few
d_call: .
cdr3_nt: TGCAGTGCTGTGGATGGGGATAGGACTGAAGCTTTCTTT
cdr3_aa: CSAVDGDRTEAFF

j_call: TRBJ1-5
v_call: TRBV5-1
cdr3_length: 14
clone_size: .
d_call: .
cdr3_nt: TGCGCCAGCAGCTTAGGGACTGCCGTCGGGCCCCAGCATTTT
cdr3_aa: CASSLGTAVGPQHF

j_call: TRBJ1-2
v_call: TRBV27
cdr3_length: 13
clone_size: .
d_call: .
cdr3_nt: TGTGCCAGCAGTTTAGTGAGGGGGGGTGGCTACACCTTC
cdr3_aa: CASSLVRGGGYTF

j_call: TRBJ2-1
v_call: TRBV15
cdr3_length: 12
clone_size: .
d_call: .
cdr3_nt: TGTGCCACCCGGGGTCCCGAGGATGAGCAGTTCTTC
cdr3_aa: CATRGPEDEQFF

j_call: TRBJ2-1
v_call: TRBV11-2
cdr3_length: 15
clone_size: few
d_call: .
cdr3_nt: TGTGCCAGCAGCTTAGACGGGGACTTTTACAATGAGCAGTTCTTC
cdr3_aa: CASSLDGDFYNEQFF

j_call: TRBJ2-7
v_call: TRBV10-2
cdr3_length: 15
clone_size: few
d_call: .
cdr3_nt: TGCGCCAGCAGTGAGTTCGGCAGCTCAGCCTACGAGCAGTACTTC
cdr3_aa: CASSEFGSSAYEQYF

j_call: TRBJ2-7
v_call: TRBV20-1
cdr3_length: 13
clone_size: .
d_call: .
cdr3_nt: TGCAGTGCTAGAGATCTCCAGGGATACGAGCAGTACTTC
cdr3_aa: CSARDLQGYEQYF

j_call: TRBJ2-1
v_call: TRBV5-1
cdr3_length: 16
clone_size: .
d_call: TRBD2
cdr3_nt: TGCGCCAGCAGCCCTCCGCTGACTAGCGGTTACAATGAGCACTTCTTC
cdr3_aa: CASSPPLTSGYNEHFF

j_call: TRBJ2-3
v_call: TRBV9
cdr3_length: 17
clone_size: few
d_call: TRBD2
cdr3_nt: TGTGCCAGCACCTTCTACGGCCGGGGCGGGAGTACAGATACGCAGTATTTT
cdr3_aa: CASTFYGRGGSTDTQYF

j_call: TRBJ2-1
v_call: TRBV15
cdr3_length: 14
clone_size: few
d_call: .
cdr3_nt: TGTGCCACCAGCAGAGACCAGCATCACCATGAGCAGTTCTTC
cdr3_aa: CATSRDQHHHEQFF